This record covers a single T cell receptor beta chain. These data originate in a study of T cell changes during pregnancy in multiple sclerosis. V lost 6 bases to trimming and J lost 3 bases, with 11 bases between them. This CDR3 is built from 14 residues. Germline loops: CDR1 SNHLY, CDR2 FYNNEI. Profiled with immunoSEQ multiplex PCR; TCRdb holds only in-frame clones, not every one. The sample records 50,000 to 70,000 clones, 75% to 95% being singletons. The specimen was CD8+ T cells from peripheral blood mononuclear cells, collected before pregnancy. The rearrangement uses TRBV2 and TRBJ1-4; possibly TRBD1 for D (6 bases). This clonotype was obtained from a female donor with multiple sclerosis, enrolled in a pregnancy study. The CDR3 DNA follows: TGTGCCAGCAGGCCGGACAGTGCTAATGAAAAACTGTTTTTT. It codes for CASRPDSANEKLFF. Looking up the rest from reference TRBV2 and TRBJ1-4 gives the full variable domain: EPEVTQTPSHQVTQMGQEVILRCVPISNHLYFYWYRQILGQKVEFLVSFYNNEISEKSEIFDDQFSVERPDGSNFTLKIRSTKLEDSAMYFCASRPDSANEKLFFGSGTQLSVL.